This T cell receptor (beta chain) comes out of a study of OX40 agonist ivuxolimab in advanced cancers. Study information: One patient with hepatocellular carcinoma and two with cutaneous melanoma, three in all, had partial responses.

The data were produced by immunoSEQ multiplex PCR, yet TCRdb's version contains in-frame clones alone and is incomplete. Of 85,000 to 130,000 clones listed, about nine tenths are singletons. V dropped 6 bases and J dropped 6; count of bases not matched to a gene: 9. The germline CDR1 and CDR2 sequences are SGHVS and FQNEAQ. CDR3 size: 15 residues. Sequenced material: CD4+ or CD8+ T cells sorted from blood, taken in a trial of the OX40 agonist ivuxolimab. This chain uses TRBV7-8 with TRBJ2-1; TRBD1 matches 9 bases. The TCR originated in an adult with an advanced solid tumor such as melanoma, head and neck, liver or kidney cancer. For the CDR3, the DNA is TGTGCCAGCAGTCAACCGGGACAGGGTCTCAATGAGCAGTTCTTC. Its protein product is CASSQPGQGLNEQFF.